The entry that follows covers one T cell receptor beta chain sequence. Its antigen specificity is not known. Base qualities are not provided; no much larger clone lies one nucleotide away. TCRbeta CDR3 regions were amplified from genomic DNA using the immunoSEQ Assay, a bias-controlled multiplex PCR. Per the source publication's procedure: Nucleated cell counts per sample were estimated from amplification of reference gene primers within the assay. To quantify the absolute abundance of each unique TCRbeta CDR3 rearrangement, sequence reads were collapsed and filtered. Productive Simpson clonality was computed per sample as the square root of Simpson's diversity index over productive rearrangements. TCRdb obtained this table from immuneACCESS and retained in-frame rearrangements with V and J assigned. These tables miss some clones; where compared with another copy, unresolved V genes account for less than half of the shortfall, and the remainder is unexplained. The V and J calls and clone size come from that table; D and trimming were worked out from the DNA. The sample table lists more than 90,000 clones, less than 80% of them with a count of one. The ten largest clones capture around 2.5% of the sample.

The data are from a study of blood T cell repertoires in COVID-19 (dated by TCRdb to the early 2020s). A note on the overall study: Collaborator samples came from the United States, Italy and Spain and covered acute and convalescent phases of COVID-19. The samples were drawn from the first 160 participants of the ongoing ImmuneRACE study and from under 1,500 subjects provided by 6 global collaborators. The sample metadata nearly always contained a de-identified subject ID, COVID-19 status, age in years and sex. The repertoires were released in a freely available public database meant as a resource for research on the immune response to SARS-CoV-2. Where HLA class I and class II types were available, the types were taken from metadata supplied by the sample provider, not from assay-based typing. The material from the prospective study consisted of cDNA or gDNA derived from T cells, B-cell-depleted T cells, or PBMCs. Subjects who had been exposed to COVID-19, were actively infected with it, or had recovered from it provided the deeply sampled blood TCRbeta repertoires that made up the dataset. Study-wide conclusions, independent of this receptor: The quantity of clinical and demographic metadata differed by source and by participant and was supplied without curation.

The junction shows trimming of 0 bases on V and 4 bases on J, plus 7 bases between the germline ends. The germline V gene encodes CDR1 MDHEN and CDR2 SYDVKM. The CDR3 goes from the cysteine to the phenylalanine over 14 residues. Of the read, only the CDR3 DNA is kept; its 42 bases are in frame from base 1. Collaborating institutions collected whole blood in K2EDTA tubes following their own protocols. For TCRbeta analysis, collaborator samples were shipped as frozen whole blood, as isolated PBMCs, or as DNA extracted from either sample type. The rearrangement joined TRBV28 to TRBJ1-5, with TRBD1 tentatively as D gene (5 bases match). Sequencing used peripheral blood. This clonotype was obtained from a man in his fifties with acute or convalescent COVID-19. The CDR3: CASSLWDKNQPQHF. In nucleotides, the sequence is TGTGCCAGCAGTTTATGGGACAAAAATCAGCCCCAGCATTTT.